The clone carrying this T cell receptor (beta chain) was counted between two and nine times. TCRdb passed the RT-PCR reads through MiXCR, listing each CDR3 protein once. The table includes about 960,000 distinct CDR3 sequences, roughly 18% detected once. The data derive from a study of patients and donors after allogeneic stem cell transplantation. Germline V CDR1 and CDR2: MNHEY, SMNVEV (reference sequence). This CDR3 has 12 residues. V was shortened by 5 bases and J by 10 bases, with 12 bases between the two germline ends. This TCR derives from a human donor who was either an allogeneic HSCT recipient or a stem cell or donor lymphocyte infusion donor (not recorded which). It is not recorded whose cells these are; they may come from a transplant donor. The sample consisted of blood, either unsorted or a sorted T cell fraction (not recorded which). This rearrangement joins TRBV27 to TRBJ2-1; a weak D match, TRBD2 (6 bases). The CDR3 spells CASSPYSGEQFF. As DNA, the CDR3 is TGTGCCAGCAGTCCGTATAGCGGAGAGCAGTTCTTC.